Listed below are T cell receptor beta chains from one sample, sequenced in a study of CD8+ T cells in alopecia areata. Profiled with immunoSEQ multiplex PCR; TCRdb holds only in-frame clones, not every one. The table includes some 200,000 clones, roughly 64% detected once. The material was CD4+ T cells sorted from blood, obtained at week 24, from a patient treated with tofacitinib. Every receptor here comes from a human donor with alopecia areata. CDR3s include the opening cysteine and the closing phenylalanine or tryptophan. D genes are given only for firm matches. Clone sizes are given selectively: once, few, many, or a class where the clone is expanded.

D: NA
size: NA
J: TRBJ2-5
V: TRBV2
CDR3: CASSDRASMETQYF
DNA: TGTGCCAGCAGTGACAGAGCGAGTATGGAGACCCAGTACTTC

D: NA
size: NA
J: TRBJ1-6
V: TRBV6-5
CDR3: CASTGTYNSPLHF
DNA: TGTGCCAGCACCGGGACATATAATTCACCCCTCCACTTT

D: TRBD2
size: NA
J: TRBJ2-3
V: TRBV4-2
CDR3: CASSQDGYSGGGTDTQYF
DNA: TGTGCCAGCAGCCAAGATGGGTACAGCGGGGGAGGGACAGATACGCAGTATTTT

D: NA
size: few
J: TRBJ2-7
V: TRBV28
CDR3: CASSETTYEQYF
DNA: TGTGCCAGCTCCGAAACCACCTACGAGCAGTACTTC

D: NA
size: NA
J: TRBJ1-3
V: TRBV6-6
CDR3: CASSFDRASGNTIYF
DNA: TGTGCCAGCAGTTTCGATAGAGCCTCTGGAAACACCATATATTTT

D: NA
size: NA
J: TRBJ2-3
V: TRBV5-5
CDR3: CASSLVTGGTDTQYF
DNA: TGTGCCAGCAGCTTGGTGACTGGTGGGACAGATACGCAGTATTTT

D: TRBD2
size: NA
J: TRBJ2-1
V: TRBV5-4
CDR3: CASSAGLAGGRYNEQFF
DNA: TGTGCCAGCAGCGCGGGACTAGCGGGGGGGCGTTACAATGAGCAGTTCTTC

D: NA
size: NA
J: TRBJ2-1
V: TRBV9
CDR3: CASSVAELNEQFF
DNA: TGTGCCAGCAGCGTAGCGGAGCTTAATGAGCAGTTCTTC

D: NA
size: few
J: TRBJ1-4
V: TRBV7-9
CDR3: CASISGPRGEKLFF
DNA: TGTGCCAGCATCTCGGGACCCCGAGGAGAAAAACTGTTTTTT

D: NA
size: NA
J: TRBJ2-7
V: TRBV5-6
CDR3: CASSNYDPGRYEQYF
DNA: TGTGCCAGCAGCAACTACGATCCCGGGCGCTACGAGCAGTACTTC

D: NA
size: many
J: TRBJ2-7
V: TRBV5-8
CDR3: CASSQDRRAPREQYF
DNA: TGTGCCAGCAGCCAAGACAGGCGGGCGCCCCGCGAGCAGTACTTC

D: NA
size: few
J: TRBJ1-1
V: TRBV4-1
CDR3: CASPAKRMNTEAFF
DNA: TGCGCCAGCCCAGCTAAGAGGATGAACACTGAAGCTTTCTTT

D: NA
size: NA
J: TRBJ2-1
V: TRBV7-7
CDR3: CASSLGTGTYNEQFF
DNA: TGTGCCAGCAGCTTAGGTACAGGAACCTACAATGAGCAGTTCTTC

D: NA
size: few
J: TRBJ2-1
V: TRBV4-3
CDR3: CASSQRLGFENEQFF
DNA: TGCGCCAGCAGCCAAAGACTGGGCTTTGAGAATGAGCAGTTCTTC

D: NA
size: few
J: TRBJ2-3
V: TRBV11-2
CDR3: CASSPGAQRDTQYF
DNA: TGTGCCAGCAGCCCAGGGGCACAGAGAGATACGCAGTATTTT

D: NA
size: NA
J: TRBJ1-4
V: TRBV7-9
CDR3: CASSSVGGDEKLFF
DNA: TGTGCCAGCAGCTCCGTCGGGGGAGACGAAAAACTGTTTTTT

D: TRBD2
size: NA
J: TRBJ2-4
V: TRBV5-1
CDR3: CASRTSTAKNIQYF
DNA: TGCGCCAGCAGGACTAGCACGGCTAAAAACATTCAGTACTTC

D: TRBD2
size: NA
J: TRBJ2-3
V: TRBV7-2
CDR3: CASSLGPSGRSDTQYF
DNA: TGTGCCAGCAGCTTAGGTCCTAGCGGGAGGTCAGATACGCAGTATTTT

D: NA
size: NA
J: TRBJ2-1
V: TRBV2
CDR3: CASRSGLRQFF
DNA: TGTGCCAGCAGGTCCGGACTCAGGCAGTTCTTC

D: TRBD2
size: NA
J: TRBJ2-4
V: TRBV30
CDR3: CAWSVLAGAKNIQYF
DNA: TGTGCCTGGAGTGTACTAGCGGGAGCCAAAAACATTCAGTACTTC

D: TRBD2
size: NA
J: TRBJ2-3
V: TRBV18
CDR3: CASSPPSGVPDTQYF
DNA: TGTGCCAGCTCACCACCTAGCGGGGTCCCAGATACGCAGTATTTT

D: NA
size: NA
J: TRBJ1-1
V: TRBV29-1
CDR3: CSAQLAENTEAFF
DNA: TGCAGCGCCCAACTGGCGGAGAACACTGAAGCTTTCTTT